The clone carrying this TCR beta chain was detected a few times. The data are from a study of blood T cell repertoires in COVID-19. The data were produced by immunoSEQ multiplex PCR, yet TCRdb's version contains in-frame clones alone and is incomplete. The table lists over 400,000 clones, approximately 90% of them singletons, with over 1.3% in the top ten. This CDR3 spans 15 amino acids. With 4 bases removed from V and 0 bases from J, the gap between germline ends came to 10 bases. Per germline, CDR1 LNHDA and CDR2 SQIVND (reference sequence). The V and J genes are TRBV19 and TRBJ1-5, with D possibly matching TRBD1 (5 bases). Material for sequencing was peripheral blood. The clonotype was recovered from a woman aged 25 to 39 with active or convalescent COVID-19. The CDR3 DNA reads TGTGCCAGTAGTAAGCAGGGCTATAGCAATCAGCCCCAGCATTTT. Translation: CASSKQGYSNQPQHF.